A single sample gave rise to the 26 T cell receptor beta chains below, sequenced in a study of blood T cell repertoires in COVID-19. Libraries were prepared by immunoSEQ multiplex PCR; TCRdb keeps only in-frame clonotypes and omits some of them. The data contain around 150,000 clones, over 65% of them singletons. The sequenced material came from peripheral blood. The receptors were sampled from a man in his forties or fifties with acute or convalescent COVID-19.

The sample holds a few counts of this clone. The genes are TRBV3-1 (or the pseudogene TRBV3-2) and TRBJ2-7; 9 nucleotides match TRBD1. With V trimmed by 1 base and J by 6 bases, 1 base remained unmatched. CDR1 LGHDT and CDR2 YNNKEL come from the germline V gene (reference sequence). This CDR3 has 13 residues. The DNA for the CDR3 is TGTGCCAGCAGCCAAGGGACAGGGGCCGAGCAGTACTTC. It encodes CASSQGTGAEQYF.

J is TRBJ1-6 and V is TRBV5-3; 8 positions match TRBD1. TRBV5-3 is an ORF; its function is uncertain. The CDR3 consists of 16 residues. Trimming took 4 bases from V and 6 from J; bases not matched to a gene: 9. The CDR3: CARSSLPGQVNSPLHF. The CDR3 DNA reads as TGTGCCAGAAGCAGCTTACCGGGACAGGTTAATTCACCCCTCCACTTT.

This clone was recorded only once. The chain has TRBV10-3 and TRBJ1-2; a weak D match, TRBD1 (6 bases). CDR1 ENHRY and CDR2 SYGVKD come from the germline V gene. The CDR3 has 16 residues. Trimming removed 1 base at V and 2 bases at J, with 14 bases between. The CDR3 loop reads CAISELSSDRNYGYTF. The CDR3 DNA sequence: TGTGCCATCAGTGAGTTGAGTTCGGACAGAAACTATGGCTACACCTTC.

The rearrangement joins TRBV7-8 to TRBJ2-5, with a possible D match to TRBD2 (6 bases). The length of the CDR3 is 13 residues. Trimming removed 2 bases at V and 5 bases at J, with 9 bases between. Per the germline V gene, CDR1 is SGHVS and CDR2 is FQNEAQ. The CDR3 sequence is CASSLIGGETQYF. DNA of the CDR3: TGTGCCAGCAGCTTAATCGGGGGTGAGACCCAGTACTTC.

This sequence joins TRBV30 and TRBJ2-2; 10 bases align to TRBD2. This CDR3 has 15 amino acids. Trimming at V came to 1 base and at J to 5 bases, leaving 4 bases not matched to a gene. From germline, CDR1 is GTSNPN and CDR2 SVGIG (reference sequence). CDR3 coding DNA: TGTGCCTGGAGTGCAGGACTAGCGGTTACCGGGGAGCTGTTTTTT. This encodes CAWSAGLAVTGELFF.

This clone was counted between two and nine times. The chain recombines TRBV6-1 with TRBJ1-1; weak D call: TRBD1 (5 bases). Per germline, CDR1 MNHNS and CDR2 SASEGT. V shed 2 bases and J shed 11 bases, with 15 bases lying between them. This CDR3 has 13 residues. CDR3 bases: TGTGCCAGCAGTGAACAGGGCCAGTCCTTTGCTTTCTTT. Its translation: CASSEQGQSFAFF.

This clone was counted once. The J gene is TRBJ1-3, the V gene TRBV15, with 7 bases aligning to TRBD1. With 2 bases clipped from V and 4 bases from J, the junction kept 11 bases outside the gene matches. There are 17 residues in the CDR3. Germline V gives CDR1 LNHNV, CDR2 YYDKDF (reference sequence). This CDR3 reads CATSRRIDRVAGNTIYF. The DNA for the CDR3 is TGTGCCACCAGCAGACGTATAGACAGGGTGGCAGGAAACACCATATATTTT.

V and J are TRBV20-1 and TRBJ1-6; D unresolved. The CDR3 totals 14 residues. Germline CDR1 and CDR2: DFQATT and SNEGSKA (reference sequence). V lost 3 bases and J 8 bases, leaving 14 bases between the germline ends. The CDR3 DNA follows: TGCAGTGCTAGTCCCCGGTCCCCCGATTCACCCCTCCACTTT. Its translation: CSASPRSPDSPLHF.

This clone was counted once. This CDR3 is also generated by other DNA sequences in the sample. CDR3 loop: CASSLLAGVQETQYF. The DNA of the CDR3 is TGCGCCAGCAGCTTACTAGCGGGGGTCCAAGAGACCCAGTACTTC. The chain combines TRBV5-1 with TRBJ2-5; the match to TRBD2 covers 11 bases. The CDR3 totals 15 residues. CDR1 and CDR2 from the germline V gene are SGHRS and YFSETQ. V lost 2 bases, J lost 1 base, and 1 base stayed unmatched.

V usage is TRBV29-1 and J usage is TRBJ1-4; 11 nucleotides agree with TRBD1. CDR1 is SQVTM, CDR2 ANQGSEA, per germline. The CDR3 has 13 residues. Trimming cost V 7 bases and J 7 bases; bases outside gene matches: 5. The CDR3 DNA sequence: TGCAGCGCTGTGGACAGGGGGCCTGAAAAACTGTTTTTT. It encodes CSAVDRGPEKLFF.

This clone turned up a few times. This rearrangement joins TRBV28 to TRBJ1-5; no clear D gene. The CDR3 loop spans 16 amino acids. The germline V gene encodes CDR1 MDHEN and CDR2 SYDVKM. The V end lost 7 bases, the J end lost 0 bases, and 16 bases lay between the germline ends. CDR3 in amino acids: CASIPGRRFSNQPQHF. For the CDR3, the DNA is TGTGCCAGCATCCCTGGACGGAGGTTTAGCAATCAGCCCCAGCATTTT. Complete variable domain (other parts from reference TRBV28 and TRBJ1-5): DVKVTQSSRYLVKRTGEKVFLECVQDMDHENMFWYRQDPGLGLRLIYFSYDVKMKEKGDIPEGYSVSREKKERFSLILESASTNQTSMYLCASIPGRRFSNQPQHFGDGTRLSIL.

The chain joins TRBV18 to TRBJ2-1; D ambiguous. CDR3 length equals 11 residues. Germline V gives CDR1 KGHSH, CDR2 LQKENI. V was clipped by 1 base and J by 8 bases, with 3 bases between them. The CDR3 coding sequence is TGTGCCAGCTCACCACTCGATGAGCAGTTCTTC. Its protein is CASSPLDEQFF.

The chain carries TRBV7-6 and TRBJ1-1, with D possibly being TRBD1 (6 bases). Between the trimmed V and J ends, which lost 6 bases and 5 bases, there was a span of 16 bases. Germline V gene lookup returns CDR1 SGHVS and CDR2 FNYEAQ. There are 14 residues in the CDR3. In nucleotides, the CDR3 is TGTGCCAGCAGTTCTCGAGGGGGGGGAACTGAAGCTTTCTTT. This sequence encodes CASSSRGGGTEAFF.

This sequence joins TRBV5-4 and TRBJ1-2; D is perhaps TRBD1 (6 bases). The V gene lost 5 bases and the J gene lost 13 bases, with 21 bases spanning the gap. The CDR3 length is 13 residues. Germline V gives CDR1 SGHNT, CDR2 YYREEE (reference sequence). CDR3 loop: CASRNRDTALATF. CDR3 sequence (DNA): TGTGCCAGCAGAAACCGGGACACTGCTCTTGCCACCTTC.

The rearrangement uses TRBV30 and TRBJ2-5; 7 positions match TRBD2. Germline V gene sequence: CDR1 GTSNPN, CDR2 SVGIG (reference sequence). The CDR3 covers 11 residues. The V gene end was trimmed by 3 bases and the J gene end by 5 bases; junction bases not matched to a gene: 0. This CDR3 is CAWRGGETQYF. CDR3 DNA: TGTGCCTGGAGGGGGGGGGAGACCCAGTACTTC.

The rearrangement joins TRBV3-1 (or the pseudogene TRBV3-2) to TRBJ1-4; D is ambiguous. V was cut by 1 base and J by 0 bases, with 6 bases left in between. Per the germline V gene, CDR1 is LGHDT and CDR2 is YNNKEL (reference sequence). The CDR3 spans 15 residues. CDR3 nucleotides: TGTGCCAGCAGCCAAGTCGGAGCAACTAATGAAAAACTGTTTTTT. It yields the protein CASSQVGATNEKLFF.

The J gene is TRBJ1-6, the V gene TRBV10-3, with TRBD1 matching over 7 bases. Germline V gives CDR1 ENHRY, CDR2 SYGVKD. The CDR3 spans 14 residues. V trimming: 4 bases; J trimming: 10 bases; junction bases outside the gene matches: 7. Here the CDR3 DNA reads TGTGCCATCAGTGTGCAGGGGGAGAGGTCACCCCTCCACTTT. Its protein is CAISVQGERSPLHF.

The chain carries TRBV4-2 and TRBJ1-4, with 9 bases lining up with TRBD1. The junction had 9 bases not matched to a gene; V was cut back by 8 bases and J by 5 bases. This CDR3 comprises 15 residues. CDR1 and CDR2 (germline): LGHNA, YNFKEQ. The chain's CDR3 is CASGPIGQGNEKLFF. In DNA, the CDR3 is TGTGCCAGCGGCCCAATTGGACAGGGGAATGAAAAACTGTTTTTT.

The chain has TRBV29-1 and TRBJ1-1; 12 bases are a match to TRBD1. V shed 6 bases and J 4 bases; nucleotides not matched to a gene: 9. Per the germline V gene, CDR1 is SQVTM and CDR2 is ANQGSEA. The CDR3 extends over 15 amino acids. CDR3 in DNA: TGCAGCGTCCTGGGGGACAGGGGGCTTAGCACTGAAGCTTTCTTT. It codes for CSVLGDRGLSTEAFF.

The gene calls are TRBV5-6 and TRBJ2-7; D is unclear. Trimming took off 4 bases at V and 1 base at J, with 15 bases between the two ends. The CDR3 runs 15 residues. In germline, CDR1 is SGHDT, CDR2 YYEEEE. DNA for the CDR3: TGTGCCAGCAGCCATATATCAGCGTTTTCCTACGAGCAGTACTTC. As protein: CASSHISAFSYEQYF.

This clone has at least ten counts. This chain links TRBV9 with TRBJ1-3; D remains ambiguous. Germline CDR1 SGDLS, CDR2 YYNGEE. V was cut by 0 bases and J by 1 base, with 5 bases left in between. This CDR3 comprises 14 residues. CDR3 residues: CASSVAVSGNTIYF. The CDR3 DNA follows: TGTGCCAGCAGCGTAGCGGTATCTGGAAACACCATATATTTT.

The chain recombines TRBV1 with TRBJ1-3. TRBV1 is a listed pseudogene. The CDR3 totals 17 residues. CDR3 loop: CTSSHSHPPNAGNTIYF. The CDR3 coding sequence is TGCACCAGCAGCCACTCCCACCCCCCTAATGCTGGAAACACCATATATTTT.

The rearrangement uses TRBV15 and TRBJ1-6; 8 nucleotides agree with TRBD1. The CDR3 runs 12 residues. V was pared by 3 bases and J by 13 bases, with 2 bases of the junction left unmatched. Germline values: CDR1 LNHNV, CDR2 YYDKDF (reference sequence). DNA for the CDR3: TGTGCCACCAGCAGGGGACAGGACCCCCTCCACTTT. As protein: CATSRGQDPLHF.

This clone was detected a few times. The rearrangement uses TRBV30 and TRBJ1-2; D perhaps matches TRBD1 (6 bases). Trimming stripped 3 bases from V and 4 bases from J, with 18 bases between. Germline V gene data show CDR1 as GTSNPN and CDR2 as SVGIG (reference sequence). The CDR3 totals 15 residues. CDR3 sequence reads: CAWRSNGQFTYGYTF. In DNA form, the CDR3 reads TGTGCCTGGAGGTCTAACGGACAGTTTACCTATGGCTACACCTTC. The variable domain in full, completed from reference TRBV30 and TRBJ1-2, reads SQTIHQWPATLVQPVGSPLSLECTVEGTSNPNLYWYRQAAGRGLQLLFYSVGIGQISSEVPQNLSASRPQDRQFILSSKKLLLSDSGFYLCAWRSNGQFTYGYTFGSGTRLTVV.

CDR3 DNA sequence: TGCGCCAGCAGCAGGAGCGGGGAGGAGACCCAGTACTTC. This gives the protein CASSRSGEETQYF. The V and J genes are TRBV5-1 and TRBJ2-5; 7 bases match TRBD2. The J segment lost 5 bases and the V segment lost 4 bases, leaving 5 bases of the junction unmatched. This CDR3 has 13 residues. CDR1 SGHRS and CDR2 YFSETQ come from the germline V gene. The full variable domain, its missing parts supplied by reference TRBV5-1 and TRBJ2-5, is KAGVTQTPRYLIKTRGQQVTLSCSPISGHRSVSWYQQTPGQGLQFLFEYFSETQRNKGNFPGRFSGRQFSNSRSEMNVSTLELGDSALYLCASSRSGEETQYFGPGTRLLVL.

The chain has TRBV11-3 and TRBJ1-2; D is ambiguous. Trimming pared 6 bases from V and 3 bases from J, leaving 11 bases between. Per germline, CDR1 SGHNT and CDR2 YENEEA. The CDR3 is 13 amino acids. CDR3 in DNA: TGTGCCAGCAGAAGGCAGGTAGACTATGGCTACACCTTC. Protein: CASRRQVDYGYTF.